This passage covers 16 T cell receptor beta chains from one sample sequenced in a study of T cells in Graves' hyperthyroidism and ophthalmopathy. RNA transcripts gave rise to amplified TCR beta CDR3 regions. The TCR CDR3 was amplified in a first-round RT-PCR using the HTBI primer set. TCRdb independently ran MiXCR on the multiplex PCR reads; one entry per CDR3 protein. There are about 640,000 distinct CDR3 sequences in the sample; roughly 20% occur only once, and about 34% lies in the top ten. The sequenced material came from blood. These receptors originate from a man aged 25-45 years with Graves' ophthalmopathy.

This clonotype occurred a few times. This chain connects TRBV25-1 to TRBJ2-7; D is uncertain. Per germline, CDR1 MGHDK and CDR2 SYGVNS. The CDR3 consists of 11 residues. Trimming shortened V by 1 base and J by 5 bases, and 3 bases separated the two germline ends. CDR3 bases: TGTGCCAGCAGTGAATCGGACGAGCAGTACTTC. This translates into CASSESDEQYF.

DNA for the CDR3: TGTGCCTCAAACCTCCCGGGACAGGGAAATCAGCCCCAGCATTTT. Protein product: CASNLPGQGNQPQHF. The chain has TRBV2 and TRBJ1-5, with TRBD1 matching over 9 bases. Germline CDR1 and CDR2: SNHLY and FYNNEI. The length of the CDR3 is 15 residues. V was pared by 11 bases and J by 4 bases, with 12 bases of the junction left unmatched.

This clonotype was counted many times. This rearrangement joins TRBV30 to TRBJ1-1; D not resolved. Germline-derived CDR1 and CDR2 are GTSNPN and SVGIG (reference sequence). The germline V and J ends were trimmed by 2 bases and 5 bases, with 15 bases remaining between them. The CDR3 is 14 amino acids. The DNA of the CDR3 is TGTGCCTGGAGTACCGCTGGGTTTGCAACTGAAGCTTTCTTT. Its protein product is CAWSTAGFATEAFF.

This clonotype was counted between two and nine times. The V and J genes are TRBV20-1 and TRBJ1-1; D is uncertain. Trimming pared 3 bases from V and 4 bases from J, leaving 12 bases between. Germline V gene lookup returns CDR1 DFQATT and CDR2 SNEGSKA (reference sequence). This CDR3 comprises 13 residues. The CDR3 region is CSARAADGTEAFF. CDR3 nucleotide sequence: TGCAGTGCTAGGGCCGCCGACGGCACTGAAGCTTTCTTT.

This clonotype was recorded a few times. This chain connects TRBV30 to TRBJ2-7; 10 bases fit TRBD2. Trimming cost V 0 bases and J 4 bases; bases outside gene matches: 6. Germline CDR1 and CDR2: GTSNPN and SVGIG (reference sequence). This CDR3 is built from 15 residues. The CDR3 loop is CAWSVSASGSYEQYF. CDR3 nucleotide sequence: TGTGCCTGGAGTGTATCGGCTAGCGGGAGTTACGAGCAGTACTTC.

This clonotype was observed many times. The V call is TRBV28, the J call TRBJ2-7; 9 bases match TRBD2. Germline V gene lookup returns CDR1 MDHEN and CDR2 SYDVKM. V gave up 7 bases and J gave up 1 base; unmatched junction bases: 8. The CDR3 has 15 amino acids. The CDR3 region has the DNA TGTGCCAGCAACATAGCGGGAGCGGGATCCTACGAGCAGTACTTC. It translates to CASNIAGAGSYEQYF.

This clonotype came up a few times. V and J are TRBV2 and TRBJ1-4; 7 bases match TRBD1. The V gene's germline CDR1 is SNHLY and CDR2 FYNNEI. The CDR3 is 17 residues long. J gave up 0 bases and V 3 bases, and 7 bases lay outside the gene matches. CDR3 nucleotide sequence: TGTGCCAGCAGTGATAGGGGGCGTCCCGCAACTAATGAAAAACTGTTTTTT. Protein sequence: CASSDRGRPATNEKLFF. Together with reference TRBV2 and TRBJ1-4, the CDR3 gives the full variable domain: EPEVTQTPSHQVTQMGQEVILRCVPISNHLYFYWYRQILGQKVEFLVSFYNNEISEKSEIFDDQFSVERPDGSNFTLKIRSTKLEDSAMYFCASSDRGRPATNEKLFFGSGTQLSVL.

This clonotype occurred many times. The genes are TRBV29-1 and TRBJ2-3; 7 bases map to TRBD2. The trim removed 8 bases at V and 2 bases at J, leaving 13 bases unmatched. This CDR3 comprises 15 residues. Germline loops: CDR1 SQVTM, CDR2 ANQGSEA. The CDR3 bases are TGCAGCCCGCCCGGTTCTAGCGGACTCACAGATACGCAGTATTTT. Translated: CSPPGSSGLTDTQYF.

The rearrangement uses TRBV3-1 and TRBJ2-1; a possible D gene is TRBD2 (5 bases). The CDR3 totals 14 residues. V was shortened by 0 bases and J by 6 bases, with 9 bases between the two germline ends. Germline V CDR1 and CDR2: LGHDT, YNNKEL (reference sequence). The CDR3 reads CASSQDGLLNEQFF. The CDR3 DNA reads as TGTGCCAGCAGCCAAGATGGACTCCTCAATGAGCAGTTCTTC.

This clonotype was seen a few times. The chain has TRBV25-1 and TRBJ1-5, with D perhaps TRBD1 (5 bases). V was clipped by 1 base and J by 4 bases, with 11 bases between them. The CDR3 has 15 residues. Germline lookup yields CDR1 MGHDK and CDR2 SYGVNS. The CDR3 DNA sequence: TGTGCCAGCAGTGAATCTGTCAGGGAGAATCAGCCCCAGCATTTT. Its protein product is CASSESVRENQPQHF. The full variable domain, rest sourced from reference TRBV25-1 and TRBJ1-5, is EADIYQTPRYLVIGTGKKITLECSQTMGHDKMYWYQQDPGMELHLIHYSYGVNSTEKGDLSSESTVSRIRTEHFPLTLESARPSHTSQYLCASSESVRENQPQHFGDGTRLSIL.

The V gene is TRBV9, the J gene TRBJ2-7, with D perhaps TRBD2 (7 bases). Germline CDR1 SGDLS, CDR2 YYNGEE. Trimming removed 7 bases at V and 3 bases at J, with 14 bases between. The CDR3 is 13 residues long. CDR3 sequence: CASGGASDYEQYF. In DNA, the CDR3 is TGTGCCAGCGGGGGGGCTAGCGACTACGAGCAGTACTTC.

This clonotype was detected a few times. The V gene is TRBV27, the J gene TRBJ1-6; 8 positions match TRBD1. The length of the CDR3 is 15 residues. The germline V gene has CDR1 MNHEY and CDR2 SMNVEV (reference sequence). Losses at the gene ends were 4 bases for V and 11 bases for J; bases not matched to a gene: 10. This CDR3 is CASSSLGQGFTPLHF. The CDR3 nucleotides are TGTGCCAGCAGTTCGCTAGGACAGGGTTTCACACCCCTCCACTTT.

The chain links TRBV20-1 to TRBJ2-2; the D is unclear. There are 18 residues in the CDR3. V lost 4 bases to trimming and J lost 4 bases, with 25 bases between them. The V gene's germline CDR1 is DFQATT and CDR2 SNEGSKA (reference sequence). Here the CDR3 reads CSATPLRPTTKATGELFF. The CDR3 coding sequence is TGCAGTGCTACTCCTCTCAGGCCCACTACTAAGGCCACCGGGGAGCTGTTTTTT.

This clonotype was seen many times. The V gene is TRBV3-1, the J gene TRBJ1-1; TRBD1 is a possible D gene (5 bases). The V end was cut by 4 bases, the J end by 5 bases, with 17 bases between. CDR3 length: 15 residues. CDR1 and CDR2 (germline): LGHDT, YNNKEL (reference sequence). The CDR3 DNA is TGTGCCAGCAGCCTCAATCACGGGGGTGGGACTGAAGCTTTCTTT. As protein: CASSLNHGGGTEAFF. The variable domain in full, with the rest retrieved from reference TRBV3-1 and TRBJ1-1, is DTAVSQTPKYLVTQMGNDKSIKCEQNLGHDTMYWYKQDSKKFLKIMFSYNNKELIINETVPNRFSPKSPDKAHLNLHINSLELGDSAVYFCASSLNHGGGTEAFFGQGTRLTVV.

This clonotype has ten or more counts. The genes are TRBV20-1 and TRBJ2-7; no reliable D call. CDR3 length: 15 residues. The ends were cut back, 0 bases at V and 0 bases at J, with 12 bases in the middle. CDR1 and CDR2 (germline): DFQATT, SNEGSKA (reference sequence). The CDR3 reads CSARDGRVSSYEQYF. The DNA for the CDR3 is TGCAGTGCTAGAGATGGACGGGTTAGCTCCTACGAGCAGTACTTC.

This clonotype showed up just a few times. The chain employs TRBV4-1 and TRBJ2-3; D unclear. Trimming removed 3 bases at V and 6 bases at J, with 22 bases between. CDR1 is MGHRA, CDR2 YSYEKL, per germline. CDR3 length: 17 amino acids. DNA for the CDR3: TGCGCCAGCAGCCACATTCCCCGGGCTGAGATAGTGGATACGCAGTATTTT. Residues: CASSHIPRAEIVDTQYF.